One sample yielded the 4 T cell receptor beta chains listed below, sequenced in a study of beta chain features in type 1 diabetes. These receptors' targets are unknown. Expressed TCRB transcripts were sequenced because the isolated RNA had all been reverse transcribed beforehand. Sequencing was performed with immunoSEQ multiplex PCR; in TCRdb, only in-frame clones are kept and a portion is missing. The sample lists about 170,000 clones, 6% to 9% occurring once. Findings and caveats of the study: Moderately but significantly shorter TCRB CDR3s were found in Type 1 diabetes patients in all four CD4+ subsets.

Specimen: central memory CD4+ T cells from blood. These TCRs come from a man younger than 35 with type 1 diabetes.

The gene calls are TRBV28 and TRBJ1-2, with D perhaps matching TRBD1 (6 bases). Germline V CDR1 and CDR2: MDHEN, SYDVKM. V gave up 3 bases and J gave up 3 bases, with 14 bases separating them. The CDR3 consists of 15 residues. CDR3 in DNA: TGTGCCAGCAGTTTTCGGGGGGCCAAGGACTATGGCTACACCTTC. Translating gives CASSFRGAKDYGYTF.

Concerning this clone itself: Other DNA sequences in the sample encode the same CDR3. This chain joins TRBV29-1 and TRBJ1-2; maybe TRBD1 (5 bases). CDR1 is SQVTM, CDR2 ANQGSEA, per germline. CDR3 length equals 14 residues. V was cut by 1 base and J by 2 bases, with 11 bases left in between. The CDR3: CSVEGRGRNYGYTF. As DNA, the CDR3 is TGCAGCGTTGAAGGAAGGGGCAGGAACTATGGCTACACCTTC.

This clone has just a few counts. The gene calls are TRBV5-5 and TRBJ2-7; 9 positions match TRBD1. Germline CDR1 SGHKS, CDR2 YYEKEE (reference sequence). V shed 4 bases and J 4 bases; nucleotides not matched to a gene: 9. CDR3 length: 15 amino acids. CDR3 amino acids: CASSLSTGGVYEQYF. In DNA form, the CDR3 reads TGTGCCAGCAGCCTCTCCACAGGGGGCGTATACGAGCAGTACTTC.

The chain carries TRBV2 and TRBJ2-1, with 10 positions matching TRBD2. The CDR3 length is 13 residues. Trimming at V came to 4 bases and at J to 12 bases, leaving 6 bases not matched to a gene. Germline V gives CDR1 SNHLY, CDR2 FYNNEI. The DNA for the CDR3 is TGTGCCAGCAGTGTGGAGCGGGGGGGAGGGCAGTTCTTC. Translating gives CASSVERGGGQFF.